This T cell receptor (beta chain) was recovered during a study of T cells in Graves' hyperthyroidism and ophthalmopathy. The overall study: Peripheral blood samples were taken at initial diagnosis, prior to any treatment.

Uncontrolled infection, other autoimmune disease, pregnancy and lactation each barred patients from inclusion. Whole-study results and caveats: Expanded thyroid clonotypes (above 0.001) were mostly also found in blood.

The germline CDR1 and CDR2 sequences are MDHEN and SYDVKM. Trimming took 4 bases from V and 6 from J, leaving 22 bases between them. This CDR3 is built from 16 residues. This clonotype was found many times. The target antigen is unknown. The CDR3 regions of TCR beta were amplified from RNA transcripts. TCR CDR3 underwent first-round RT-PCR with the HTBI primer set. One entry per CDR3 protein results from TCRdb running MiXCR on the multiplex PCR reads. The sample lists approximately 690,000 distinct CDR3 sequences, roughly 14% occurring once. This receptor was identified in a woman between 50 and 59 years old with Graves' ophthalmopathy. The specimen was blood. The rearrangement joins TRBV28 to TRBJ2-7; weak D call: TRBD2 (6 bases). CDR3 protein: CASSSPTSGGMCEQYF. As DNA, the CDR3 is TGTGCCAGCAGTTCTCCGACTAGTGGGGGGATGTGCGAGCAGTACTTC.